This T cell receptor beta chain was recovered during a study of post-analysis software for immune sequencing data. Notes on the study in general: Multiple sclerosis patients showed significantly lower normalized Chao1 diversity than controls did. Patients used about 5 TRBV segments, including TRBV5-6, TRBV5-1 and TRBV20-1, more often than controls.

The table lists this clonotype with a few counts. Its matching antigen is unknown. In germline, CDR1 is MNHEY, CDR2 SMNVEV (reference sequence). This CDR3 is built from 16 residues. With V trimmed by 6 bases and J by 2 bases, 9 bases remained unmatched. Unique molecular identifiers were built into the TCR beta cDNA libraries. From approximately 1 to 10 million T cells, hundreds of thousands of cDNA molecules were obtained. TCRdb recomputed calls from the PCR reads with MiXCR, one row per CDR3 protein. The table records about half a million distinct CDR3 sequences, less than 45% of them present only once.

The sequencing sample was made of blood. This TCR derives from a girl aged 5 to 17 with multiple sclerosis. The J gene is TRBJ2-5, the V gene TRBV27; TRBD2 aligns across 10 bases. The CDR3 DNA reads TGTGCCAGCAGCCTTGGGACTAGCGAGCTTCAAGAGACCCAGTACTTC. This codes for CASSLGTSELQETQYF.